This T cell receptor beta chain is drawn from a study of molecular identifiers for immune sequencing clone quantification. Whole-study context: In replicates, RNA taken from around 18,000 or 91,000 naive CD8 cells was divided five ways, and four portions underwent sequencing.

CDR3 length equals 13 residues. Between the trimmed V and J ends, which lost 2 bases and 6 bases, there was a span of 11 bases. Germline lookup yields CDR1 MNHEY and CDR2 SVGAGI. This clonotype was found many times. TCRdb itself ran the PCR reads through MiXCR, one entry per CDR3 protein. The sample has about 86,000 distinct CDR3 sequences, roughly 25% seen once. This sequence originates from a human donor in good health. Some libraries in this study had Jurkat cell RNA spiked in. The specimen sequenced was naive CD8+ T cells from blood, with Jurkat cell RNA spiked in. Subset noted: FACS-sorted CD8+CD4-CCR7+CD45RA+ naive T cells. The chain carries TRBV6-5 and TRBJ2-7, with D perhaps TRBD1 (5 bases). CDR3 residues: CASSYGALFEQYF. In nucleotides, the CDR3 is TGTGCCAGCAGTTACGGGGCGCTCTTCGAGCAGTACTTC.